What follows are 27 T cell receptor beta chains derived from one specimen sequenced in a study of T cell responses to AZD1222 COVID-19 vaccine. Measured with immunoSEQ multiplex PCR; TCRdb has only the in-frame clones, and not every one. The repertoire has about 140,000 clones, roughly 92% of them found once; the top ten carry around 5.1%. The sample here was peripheral blood, taken on day 0 of AZD1222 vaccination. These receptors were obtained from an adult in good health.

This chain joins TRBV5-1 and TRBJ2-3; 11 nucleotides line up with TRBD2. In germline, CDR1 is SGHRS, CDR2 YFSETQ. V lost 0 bases and J lost 1; bases outside the gene matches: 1. This CDR3 has 16 residues. CDR3 bases: TGCGCCAGCAGCTTGGCGACTAGCGGGGGCACAGATACGCAGTATTTT. Encoded protein: CASSLATSGGTDTQYF.

This clone was counted once. The rearrangement links TRBV19 to TRBJ2-5; unclear D gene. The germline V gene has CDR1 LNHDA and CDR2 SQIVND (reference sequence). Deletions cut 4 bases from V and 5 bases from J, with 11 bases between. CDR3 length: 13 residues. The CDR3 coding sequence is TGTGCCAGTAGTACCCAAGTTTCGGAGACCCAGTACTTC. This sequence encodes CASSTQVSETQYF.

The V and J genes are TRBV7-9 and TRBJ2-1; D possibly uses TRBD1 or TRBD2 (5 bases each). The germline CDR1 and CDR2 sequences are SEHNR and FQNEAQ (reference sequence). The V gene lost 5 bases and the J gene lost 10 bases, with 12 bases spanning the gap. The CDR3 is made up of 12 amino acids. Here the CDR3 DNA reads TGTGCCAGCAGCACAGGTTGGGGGGAGCAGTTCTTC. Translating gives CASSTGWGEQFF.

V gene TRBV27 combines with J gene TRBJ2-7; 7 bases are a match to TRBD2. The germline gives CDR1 MNHEY, CDR2 SMNVEV (reference sequence). Trimming at V came to 5 bases and at J to 1 base, leaving 8 bases not matched to a gene. The CDR3 sequence is 15 residues long. For the CDR3, the DNA is TGTGCCAGCAGTGACCCCCCGGGAGGATCCTACGAGCAGTACTTC. Amino acid sequence: CASSDPPGGSYEQYF.

The chain recombines TRBV4-1 with TRBJ2-3; the D is unclear. V lost 0 bases and J lost 4, with 14 bases in between. The CDR3 is 16 residues long. CDR1 is MGHRA, CDR2 YSYEKL, per germline. The CDR3 sequence: CASSQEGLLLPDTQYF. For the CDR3, the DNA is TGCGCCAGCAGCCAAGAGGGCCTTCTTCTCCCAGATACGCAGTATTTT.

This clone was found once. The chain links TRBV4-1 to TRBJ2-3; D ambiguous. This CDR3 contains 15 residues. Germline values: CDR1 MGHRA, CDR2 YSYEKL. V lost 0 bases and J 2 bases, leaving 9 bases between the germline ends. This chain's CDR3 is CASSQDKDPTDTQYF. The CDR3 nucleotides are TGCGCCAGCAGCCAAGATAAGGACCCCACAGATACGCAGTATTTT.

The CDR3 sequence is CASSEGSGANVLTF. As DNA, the CDR3 is TGTGCCAGCAGTGAGGGTTCTGGGGCCAACGTCCTGACTTTC. The chain recombines TRBV6-4 with TRBJ2-6, with D unresolved. From germline, CDR1 is MRHNA and CDR2 SNTAGT. V was shortened by 3 bases and J by 1 base, with 4 bases between the two germline ends. This CDR3 contains 14 residues.

The chain joins TRBV5-6 to TRBJ1-2, with 9 bases that match TRBD1. Per germline, CDR1 SGHDT and CDR2 YYEEEE. The CDR3 is 18 residues long. Germline trimming cut 2 bases from V and 6 bases from J; bases unmatched to any gene: 17. CDR3 in amino acids: CASSFLRLGTGRRDGYTF. DNA for the CDR3: TGTGCCAGCAGCTTCCTACGATTGGGGACAGGGAGGCGCGATGGCTACACCTTC.

The chain recombines TRBV6-5 with TRBJ1-1; 7 bases line up with TRBD1. From germline, CDR1 is MNHEY and CDR2 SVGAGI. The CDR3 is made up of 12 amino acids. Trimming cost V 9 bases and J 3 bases; bases outside gene matches: 4. Here the CDR3 reads CASGQADTEAFF. The CDR3 bases are TGTGCCAGTGGACAGGCGGACACTGAAGCTTTCTTT.

Regarding this clone: The germline gene is not matched at one end of the junction; a read error may be the cause. The chain employs TRBV7-7 and TRBJ2-5; D is tentatively TRBD1 or TRBD2 (5 bases each). The CDR3 is 16 residues long. The germline CDR1 and CDR2 sequences are SSHAT and FNYEAQ (reference sequence). CDR3 sequence reads: CASSRLGVAFQETQYF. DNA for the CDR3: TGTGCTAGCAGCCGACTGGGGGTGGCGTTTCAAGAGACCCAGTACTTC.

The rearrangement joins TRBV10-1 to TRBJ1-1, with D perhaps matching TRBD1 (5 bases). There are 14 residues in the CDR3. Germline V CDR1 and CDR2: WNHNN, SYGVQD (reference sequence). V was cut by 6 bases and J by 4 bases, with 15 bases left in between. The CDR3 loop is CASSGKMGGTEAFF. In DNA, the CDR3 is TGCGCCAGCAGCGGGAAAATGGGGGGCACTGAAGCTTTCTTT.

This chain uses TRBV19 with TRBJ1-5; D gene uncertain. This CDR3 is 14 amino acids long. Germline V gene data show CDR1 as LNHDA and CDR2 as SQIVND (reference sequence). V dropped 6 bases and J dropped 4 bases, with 13 bases sitting between them. CDR3 bases: TGTGCCAGTAGCGTGTACAGCCAGAATCAGCCCCAGCATTTT. The encoded protein is CASSVYSQNQPQHF.

The rearrangement joins TRBV5-5 to TRBJ2-5; D perhaps matches TRBD1 (5 bases). The CDR3 has 12 amino acids. Trimming cost V 4 bases and J 3 bases, with 7 bases left between them. Germline V gene lookup returns CDR1 SGHKS and CDR2 YYEKEE (reference sequence). The CDR3 sequence: CASSTREETQYF. Written as DNA, the CDR3 is TGTGCCAGCAGCACCAGGGAAGAGACCCAGTACTTC.

This clone was counted once. The chain uses TRBV19 and TRBJ2-7; 14 bases match TRBD2. The CDR3 is 17 amino acids. Trimming cost V 1 base and J 2 bases; bases outside gene matches: 4. Germline CDR1 is LNHDA and CDR2 is SQIVND (reference sequence). CDR3 coding DNA: TGTGCCAGTAGTATAGCCCCGGGACTAGCGGGAGCCTACGAGCAGTACTTC. This encodes CASSIAPGLAGAYEQYF. Full variable domain (outside the CDR3, taken from reference TRBV19 and TRBJ2-7): DGGITQSPKYLFRKEGQNVTLSCEQNLNHDAMYWYRQDPGQGLRLIYYSQIVNDFQKGDIAEGYSVSREKKESFPLTVTSAQKNPTAFYLCASSIAPGLAGAYEQYFGPGTRLTVT.

CDR3 amino acids: CASGAIAEQFF. In nucleotides, the CDR3 is TGTGCCAGCGGGGCCATCGCTGAGCAGTTCTTC. This chain links TRBV2 with TRBJ2-1; D is perhaps TRBD1 (5 bases). Germline V gene data show CDR1 as SNHLY and CDR2 as FYNNEI. This CDR3 is 11 amino acids long. Trimming shortened V by 8 bases and J by 9 bases, and 11 bases separated the two germline ends.

This rearrangement joins TRBV19 to TRBJ1-2, with a tentative D call TRBD1 (5 bases). This CDR3 has 12 amino acids. Germline V CDR1 and CDR2: LNHDA, SQIVND (reference sequence). Deletions cut 4 bases from V and 8 bases from J, with 11 bases between. CDR3 bases: TGTGCCAGTAGTAGCGGGGGAATCGGCTACACCTTC. Translation: CASSSGGIGYTF.

On this clone: The same CDR3 can be traced to other DNA sequences in this sample. V gene TRBV6-5 combines with J gene TRBJ1-5, with D unclear. V was shortened by 2 bases and J by 2 bases, with 4 bases between the two germline ends. The germline V gene encodes CDR1 MNHEY and CDR2 SVGAGI. The CDR3 length is 13 residues. CDR3 sequence reads: CASSYRGNQPQHF. The CDR3 nucleotides are TGTGCCAGCAGTTACCGGGGCAATCAGCCCCAGCATTTT.

This clone was seen once. The rearrangement joins TRBV6-5 to TRBJ1-2; D is uncertain. CDR1 and CDR2 (germline): MNHEY, SVGAGI. This CDR3 comprises 13 residues. Trimming removed 4 bases at V and 6 bases at J, with 12 bases between. DNA for the CDR3: TGTGCCAGCAGTTTCAGTGGCCCGGATGGCTACACCTTC. It is translated as CASSFSGPDGYTF.

The chain recombines TRBV5-5 with TRBJ2-2; tentatively, D is TRBD1 (5 bases). Germline values: CDR1 SGHKS, CDR2 YYEKEE (reference sequence). Trimming stripped 4 bases from V and 6 bases from J, with 19 bases between. The CDR3 has 16 amino acids. DNA for the CDR3: TGTGCCAGCAGCCAGGCTCTACAGGCGGTTGCCGGGGAGCTGTTTTTT. It specifies CASSQALQAVAGELFF.

The V and J genes are TRBV28 and TRBJ1-2; TRBD1 aligns across 8 bases. The ends lost 6 bases at V and 8 bases at J; junction bases unmatched: 8. The CDR3 extends over 13 amino acids. Germline assignment: CDR1 MDHEN and CDR2 SYDVKM. Written as DNA, the CDR3 is TGTGCCAGCAGCCGACAGGGGATCTACGGCTACACCTTC. Protein product: CASSRQGIYGYTF.

This chain links TRBV18 with TRBJ1-5; a possible D gene is TRBD1 (5 bases). This CDR3 spans 16 amino acids. V was clipped by 2 bases and J by 8 bases, with 19 bases between them. Germline V gene sequence: CDR1 KGHSH, CDR2 LQKENI. The CDR3, as DNA: TGTGCCAGCTCACCAGGGATGAGAGGGGTTGTGGAGCCCCAGCATTTT. As protein: CASSPGMRGVVEPQHF. The variable domain in full, with the rest retrieved from reference TRBV18 and TRBJ1-5, is NAGVMQNPRHLVRRRGQEARLRCSPMKGHSHVYWYRQLPEEGLKFMVYLQKENIIDESGMPKERFSAEFPKEGPSILRIQQVVRGDSAAYFCASSPGMRGVVEPQHFGDGTRLSIL.

V is TRBV7-9 and J is TRBJ1-1; D unresolved. This CDR3 is 13 amino acids long. Germline loops: CDR1 SEHNR, CDR2 FQNEAQ (reference sequence). Trimming shortened V by 6 bases and J by 1 base, and 9 bases separated the two germline ends. CDR3 in amino acids: CASSRVPNTEAFF. As DNA, the CDR3 is TGTGCCAGCAGTCGGGTCCCGAACACTGAAGCTTTCTTT. The entire variable domain, with the rest obtained from reference TRBV7-9 and TRBJ1-1, is as follows: DTGVSQNPRHKITKRGQNVTFRCDPISEHNRLYWYRQTLGQGPEFLTYFQNEAQLEKSRLLSDRFSAERPKGSFSTLEIQRTEQGDSAMYLCASSRVPNTEAFFGQGTRLTVV.

This chain links TRBV19 with TRBJ2-1, with 9 nucleotides matching TRBD2. CDR1 is LNHDA and CDR2 is SQIVND in the germline V gene (reference sequence). The ends lost 1 base at V and 2 bases at J; junction bases unmatched: 0. The CDR3 contains 15 residues. In nucleotides, the CDR3 is TGTGCCAGTAGTATAGCTAGCGGGGCCTACAATGAGCAGTTCTTC. Translation: CASSIASGAYNEQFF. Full variable domain (rest looked up from reference TRBV19 and TRBJ2-1): DGGITQSPKYLFRKEGQNVTLSCEQNLNHDAMYWYRQDPGQGLRLIYYSQIVNDFQKGDIAEGYSVSREKKESFPLTVTSAQKNPTAFYLCASSIASGAYNEQFFGPGTRLTVL.

In this sample, this clone turned up a few times. CDR3 loop: CASSHRENTEAFF. The CDR3 DNA sequence: TGTGCCAGCAGTCACAGGGAGAACACTGAAGCTTTCTTT. This chain joins TRBV6-2 or TRBV6-3 and TRBJ1-1; D possibly corresponds to TRBD1 (6 bases). V was cut by 5 bases and J by 1 base, with 8 bases left in between. CDR3 size: 13 residues. The germline CDR1 and CDR2 sequences are MNHEY and SVGEGT.

Here the CDR3 DNA reads TGTGCCAGCAGCTTAGTGGGGGCGCTCGGCTACACCTTC. It yields the protein CASSLVGALGYTF. This chain links TRBV11-2 with TRBJ1-2, with D possibly TRBD1 on 6 matching bases. V lost 1 base, J lost 8 bases, and 11 bases lay in between. Germline CDR1 and CDR2: SGHAT and FQNNGV. This CDR3 has 13 amino acids. Full variable domain (rest looked up from reference TRBV11-2 and TRBJ1-2): EAGVAQSPRYKIIEKRQSVAFWCNPISGHATLYWYQQILGQGPKLLIQFQNNGVVDDSQLPKDRFSAERLKGVDSTLKIQPAKLEDSAVYLCASSLVGALGYTFGSGTRLTVV.

The chain employs TRBV3-1 (or the pseudogene TRBV3-2) and TRBJ1-1, with D unclear. The CDR3 runs 14 residues. Trimming left V 3 bases short and J 1 base short, with 9 bases between. Germline V lookup: CDR1 LGHDT, CDR2 YNNKEL (reference sequence). CDR3 sequence: CASSQREENTEAFF. CDR3 DNA: TGTGCCAGCAGCCAGAGAGAGGAGAACACTGAAGCTTTCTTT.

In DNA, the CDR3 is TGTGCCAGTTCGACCCATGAAAGAAGGGGGGCTATCTTTGGCAATGAAAAACTGTTTTTT. As protein: CASSTHERRGAIFGNEKLFF. V is TRBV19 and J is TRBJ1-4; TRBD1 might be the D (6 bases). Germline V gene data show CDR1 as LNHDA and CDR2 as SQIVND (reference sequence). Trimming left V 8 bases short and J 5 bases short, with 33 bases between. This CDR3 is 20 amino acids long.